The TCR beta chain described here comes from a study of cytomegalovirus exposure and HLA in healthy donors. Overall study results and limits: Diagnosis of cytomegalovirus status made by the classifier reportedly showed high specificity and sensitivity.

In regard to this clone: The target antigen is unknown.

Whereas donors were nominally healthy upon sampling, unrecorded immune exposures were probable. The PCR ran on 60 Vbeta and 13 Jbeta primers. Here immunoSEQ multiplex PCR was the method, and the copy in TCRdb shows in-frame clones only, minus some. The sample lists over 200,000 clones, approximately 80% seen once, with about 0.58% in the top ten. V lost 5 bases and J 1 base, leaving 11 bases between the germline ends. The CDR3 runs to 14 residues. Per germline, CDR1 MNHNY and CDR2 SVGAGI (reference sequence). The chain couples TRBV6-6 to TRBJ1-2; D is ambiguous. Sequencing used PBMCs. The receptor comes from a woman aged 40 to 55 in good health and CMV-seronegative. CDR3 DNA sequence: TGTGCCAGCAGTGAGGACTTTATTAACTATGGCTACACCTTC. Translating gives CASSEDFINYGYTF.